A single sample is the source of the 25 T cell receptor beta chains below, sequenced in a study of regulatory T cells in long-lasting Graves disease. In building TCR beta libraries, iRepertoire HTBI primers were used together with Arm-PCR of CDR3 regions. Using its own MiXCR run on the multiplex PCR reads, TCRdb lists one record per CDR3 protein. Counted here are about 330,000 distinct CDR3 sequences, about a sixth occurring once; the ten biggest clones make up around 20%. Described time point: newly diagnosed GD, antithyroid drugs for less than 3 months. PBMCs were the source of the RNA used for TCR sequencing. The same data also contributed to another study, on T cells in Graves' hyperthyroidism and ophthalmopathy.

This sample comprised peripheral blood mononuclear cells (PBMCs), obtained at new diagnosis, from a patient treated with antithyroid drugs. The source of these receptors is a woman between 18 and 30 years old with Graves disease.

The chain employs TRBV10-3 and TRBJ2-7; D is possibly TRBD1 or TRBD2 (6 bases each). V lost 10 bases and J 2 bases, leaving 15 bases between the germline ends. CDR3 length: 13 residues. Germline CDR1 reads ENHRY; CDR2 reads SYGVKD. The CDR3 DNA reads as TGTGCCACCGGGGAAGGGGGGACCTACGAGCAGTACTTC. Its translation: CATGEGGTYEQYF.

This clonotype showed up just a few times. The rearrangement joins TRBV9 to TRBJ2-3; D is unresolved. V was pared by 0 bases and J by 2 bases, with 7 bases between. This CDR3 contains 14 residues. The germline V gene encodes CDR1 SGDLS and CDR2 YYNGEE. The DNA of the CDR3 is TGTGCCAGCAGCGTAGAAACCTACACAGATACGCAGTATTTT. As protein: CASSVETYTDTQYF.

This clonotype was counted ten times or more. The chain combines TRBV28 with TRBJ2-7; 8 bases map to TRBD1. The CDR3 extends over 17 amino acids. The germline gives CDR1 MDHEN, CDR2 SYDVKM. V lost 10 bases to trimming and J lost 0 bases; unmatched junction nucleotides: 17. The CDR3: CATELSRDRLYSYEQYF. The CDR3 DNA is TGTGCCACCGAACTGAGCCGGGACAGGCTTTACTCCTACGAGCAGTACTTC. Using reference TRBV28 and TRBJ2-7 for the parts outside the CDR3, the full variable domain is DVKVTQSSRYLVKRTGEKVFLECVQDMDHENMFWYRQDPGLGLRLIYFSYDVKMKEKGDIPEGYSVSREKKERFSLILESASTNQTSMYLCATELSRDRLYSYEQYFGPGTRLTVT.

In this sample, this clonotype turned up many times. Germline and junction disagree at one end, which may indicate a read error. V usage is TRBV18 and J usage is TRBJ2-3; D not resolved. Germline CDR1 and CDR2: KGHSH and LQKENI. There are 13 residues in the CDR3. CDR3 amino acids: CASSPPGADTQYF. The CDR3, as DNA: TGCGCCAGCAGCCCCCCCGGAGCAGATACGCAGTATTTT.

This clonotype was recorded many times. The rearrangement uses TRBV3-1 and TRBJ2-2; D remains unclear. Germline CDR1 LGHDT, CDR2 YNNKEL (reference sequence). The CDR3 totals 13 residues. V dropped 1 base and J dropped 7 bases, with 7 bases sitting between them. CDR3 nucleotides: TGTGCCAGCAGCCAAGTAGGGTACGGGGAGCTGTTTTTT. It yields the protein CASSQVGYGELFF.

This clonotype was observed at least ten times. The chain uses TRBV7-2 and TRBJ2-3; D not certain. Germline assignment: CDR1 SGHTA and CDR2 FQGNSA. V lost 2 bases to trimming and J lost 1 base, with 7 bases between them. The CDR3 is 14 residues long. CDR3 sequence (DNA): TGTGCCAGCAGCTTAATCCAGGGCACAGATACGCAGTATTTT. It is translated as CASSLIQGTDTQYF.

The V gene is TRBV28, the J gene TRBJ2-3, with a tentative D call TRBD2 (6 bases). V shed 6 bases and J shed 8 bases, with 12 bases lying between them. The germline CDR1 and CDR2 sequences are MDHEN and SYDVKM. CDR3 length: 12 residues. The CDR3 protein is CASSPRESTQYF. The CDR3 DNA reads TGTGCCAGCAGCCCGCGGGAATCTACGCAGTATTTT.

This clonotype was recorded at least ten times. J is TRBJ1-2 and V is TRBV28, with 8 positions matching TRBD1. The germline V gene has CDR1 MDHEN and CDR2 SYDVKM. J was trimmed by 8 bases and V by 2 bases; bases with no gene match: 7. The CDR3 covers 14 residues. The DNA of the CDR3 is TGTGCCAGCAGTTTAGGGACCAGGGGGCTCGGCTACACCTTC. It specifies CASSLGTRGLGYTF.

The sample holds many counts of this clonotype. The rearrangement links TRBV7-2 to TRBJ2-3; 9 nucleotides line up with TRBD1. This CDR3 contains 16 residues. CDR1 and CDR2 (germline): SGHTA, FQGNSA. Trimming took 2 bases from V and 4 from J; bases not matched to a gene: 7. CDR3 protein: CASSLKGQGEADTQYF. The CDR3 DNA follows: TGTGCCAGCAGCTTAAAGGGACAGGGTGAAGCAGATACGCAGTATTTT. Drawing the rest from reference TRBV7-2 and TRBJ2-3, the complete variable domain is GAGVSQSPSNKVTEKGKDVELRCDPISGHTALYWYRQSLGQGLEFLIYFQGNSAPDKSGLPSDRFSAERTGGSVSTLTIQRTQQEDSAVYLCASSLKGQGEADTQYFGPGTRLTVL.

This clonotype was detected many times. The V call is TRBV24-1, the J call TRBJ2-3, with TRBD1 identical over 8 bases. CDR3 length: 16 amino acids. Germline assignment: CDR1 KGHDR and CDR2 SFDVKD. With V trimmed by 0 bases and J by 5 bases, 6 bases remained unmatched. CDR3 sequence reads: CATSDLVRGQVDTQYF. In nucleotides, the CDR3 is TGTGCCACCAGTGATTTGGTCAGGGGGCAGGTAGATACGCAGTATTTT.

The V call is TRBV15, the J call TRBJ1-6; tentative D call: TRBD1 (6 bases). V lost 0 bases and J 7 bases, leaving 10 bases between the germline ends. Germline loops: CDR1 LNHNV, CDR2 YYDKDF (reference sequence). CDR3 size: 15 residues. The CDR3 is CATSRERTANSPLHF. In DNA, the CDR3 is TGTGCCACCAGCAGAGAAAGGACAGCAAATTCACCCCTCCACTTT.

This clonotype was counted ten times or more. The chain has TRBV20-1 and TRBJ1-1; D unresolved. The V end was cut by 4 bases, the J end by 2 bases, with 5 bases between. This CDR3 has 11 amino acids. From germline, CDR1 is DFQATT and CDR2 SNEGSKA (reference sequence). Here the CDR3 reads CSANSNTEAFF. CDR3 nucleotide sequence: TGCAGTGCTAACAGCAACACTGAAGCTTTCTTT.

Concerning this clonotype itself: This may be a read error, as it is one base from a much larger clone. This rearrangement joins TRBV5-1 to TRBJ2-2; D is ambiguous. The CDR3 is 14 amino acids. V shed 2 bases and J shed 4 bases, with 9 bases lying between them. Germline-derived CDR1 and CDR2 are SGHRS and YFSETQ. The chain's CDR3 is CASSLSHLTGELFF. The CDR3 DNA follows: TGCGCCAGCAGCTTAAGTCACCTCACCGGGGAGCTGTTTTTT.

This clonotype showed up many times. The chain recombines TRBV7-3 with TRBJ2-2, with D uncertain. The CDR3 extends over 13 amino acids. The V and J ends lost 1 base and 6 bases respectively, with 6 bases between them. The V gene's germline CDR1 is SGHTA and CDR2 FQGTGA. The CDR3, as DNA: TGTGCCAGCAGCTTAATGGTAGCCGGGGAGCTGTTTTTT. It encodes CASSLMVAGELFF. Full variable domain (rest looked up from reference TRBV7-3 and TRBJ2-2): GAGVSQTPSNKVTEKGKYVELRCDPISGHTALYWYRQSLGQGPEFLIYFQGTGAADDSGLPNDRFFAVRPEGSVSTLKIQRTERGDSAVYLCASSLMVAGELFFGEGSRLTVL.

This clonotype was found once. This may arise from a read error, as a much more abundant clone is one base away. V usage is TRBV7-8 and J usage is TRBJ2-1; TRBD1 matches at 10 bases. CDR3 length: 16 residues. CDR1 and CDR2 from the germline V gene are SGHVS and FQNEAQ. CDR3 loop: CASSARDRGSYNDQFF. For the CDR3, the DNA is TGTGCCAGCAGCGCTCGGGACAGGGGTTCCTACAATGATCAGTTCTTC.

This clonotype was picked up many times. The chain couples TRBV11-3 to TRBJ2-2; weak D call: TRBD1 (5 bases). V was shortened by 1 base and J by 8 bases, with 5 bases between the two germline ends. This CDR3 is built from 12 residues. From germline, CDR1 is SGHNT and CDR2 YENEEA. The CDR3 bases are TGTGCCAGCAGCTTAGGGACAGGGGAGCTGTTTTTT. Its protein is CASSLGTGELFF.

The rearrangement joins TRBV27 to TRBJ1-2; TRBD1 matches 11 bases. The CDR3 runs to 13 residues. Germline V gene lookup returns CDR1 MNHEY and CDR2 SMNVEV (reference sequence). Unmatched junction bases numbered 1, after V lost 6 bases and J lost 4 bases. The chain's CDR3 is CASRGQGVYGYTF. In DNA form, the CDR3 reads TGTGCCAGCAGGGGACAGGGGGTCTATGGCTACACCTTC.

A note on this clonotype: A much more abundant neighbour one base away suggests this may be a read error. The chain links TRBV9 to TRBJ2-1; D assignment may be TRBD1 or TRBD2 (5 bases each). Germline-derived CDR1 and CDR2 are SGDLS and YYNGEE. Trimming removed 2 bases at V and 0 bases at J, with 9 bases between. CDR3 size: 15 residues. CDR3 sequence (DNA): TGTGCCAGCAGCGTGGGACCGAGCTCCTACAATGAGCAGTTCTTC. Its translation is CASSVGPSSYNEQFF.

This clonotype has ten or more counts. The V and J genes are TRBV5-5 and TRBJ2-1; 8 bases are a match to TRBD1. Germline trimming cut 0 bases from V and 7 bases from J; bases unmatched to any gene: 9. Germline CDR1 reads SGHKS; CDR2 reads YYEKEE (reference sequence). The length of the CDR3 is 16 residues. The CDR3 spells CASSLGSGQAPNEQFF. In DNA, the CDR3 is TGTGCCAGCAGCTTGGGCTCGGGACAGGCGCCTAATGAGCAGTTCTTC.

The V and J genes are TRBV5-1 and TRBJ2-1; D tentatively reads TRBD1 or TRBD2 (5 bases each). This CDR3 spans 14 amino acids. Germline lookup yields CDR1 SGHRS and CDR2 YFSETQ. Trimming took off 4 bases at V and 8 bases at J, with 16 bases between the two ends. The chain's CDR3 is CASSRDALTYEQFF. CDR3 coding DNA: TGCGCCAGCAGCAGGGACGCGTTAACTTATGAGCAGTTCTTC.

This clonotype was seen many times. The chain is built from TRBV11-2 and TRBJ2-3; D gene unclear. Germline CDR1 and CDR2: SGHAT and FQNNGV. This CDR3 region has 16 residues. The germline V and J ends were trimmed by 0 bases and 3 bases, with 13 bases remaining between them. The CDR3 region is CASSLDFGELTDTQYF. DNA for the CDR3: TGTGCCAGCAGCTTAGATTTCGGAGAGCTGACAGATACGCAGTATTTT.

At least ten counts were recorded for this clonotype. V usage is TRBV6-1 and J usage is TRBJ1-2, with D hard to call. This CDR3 comprises 12 residues. Trimming stripped 6 bases from V and 4 bases from J, with 9 bases between. Germline V CDR1 and CDR2: MNHNS, SASEGT. CDR3 in DNA: TGTGCCAGCAGGACGGATACCTATGGCTACACCTTC. Its translation: CASRTDTYGYTF.

This clonotype was counted ten times or more. The rearrangement joins TRBV7-9 to TRBJ1-2, with 9 bases that match TRBD1. This CDR3 region has 17 residues. Germline assignment: CDR1 SEHNR and CDR2 FQNEAQ (reference sequence). The trim removed 1 base at V and 3 bases at J, leaving 9 bases unmatched. CDR3 loop: CASSLDATGGSHYGYTF. For the CDR3, the DNA is TGTGCCAGCAGCTTAGATGCGACAGGGGGTTCGCACTATGGCTACACCTTC.

This clonotype was found many times. V and J are TRBV30 and TRBJ1-5, with D perhaps matching TRBD1 (5 bases). This CDR3 spans 13 amino acids. CDR1 and CDR2 from the germline V gene are GTSNPN and SVGIG (reference sequence). Trimming removed 2 bases at V and 5 bases at J, with 10 bases between. The CDR3 is CAWSTGRHQPQHF. DNA of the CDR3: TGTGCCTGGAGTACGGGGCGTCATCAGCCCCAGCATTTT.

This clonotype was seen many times. The chain links TRBV7-3 to TRBJ2-2; D remains unclear. The V end lost 0 bases, the J end lost 2 bases, and 4 bases lay between the germline ends. This CDR3 has 14 amino acids. Germline V gene sequence: CDR1 SGHTA, CDR2 FQGTGA. The CDR3 nucleotides are TGTGCCAGCAGCTTAACAGCCAACACCGGGGAGCTGTTTTTT. This translates into CASSLTANTGELFF.